These T cell receptor beta chains were read from a single sample in a study of CD8 T cells in ankylosing spondylitis. Each CDR3 protein gets one entry after TCRdb re-called the 5' RACE reads with MiXCR. Of 80,000 to 100,000 distinct CDR3 sequences in the sample, about 8.1% were seen once. Sequenced material: blood, either unsorted or a sorted T cell fraction (not recorded which). These receptor sequences come from a male donor with ankylosing spondylitis or in good health (not recorded which). Each CDR3 is given with its conserved first and last residue. The D gene is left open where the match is weak. Where a row states a size, it is once, few, many or the class of an expanded clone; other rows omit it.

d_gene: TRBD1; abundance: -; v_gene: TRBV12-3/TRBV12-4; j_gene: TRBJ2-2; CDR3nt: TGTGCCAGCAGACGACAGGGAACCGGGGAGCTGTTTTTT; CDR3aa: CASRRQGTGELFF
d_gene: -; abundance: many; v_gene: TRBV7-4; j_gene: TRBJ2-1; CDR3nt: TGTGCCAGCAGCTTAGTGTTTAGCTCCTACAATGAGCAGTTCTTC; CDR3aa: CASSLVFSSYNEQFF
d_gene: TRBD2; abundance: many; v_gene: TRBV11-2; j_gene: TRBJ2-5; CDR3nt: TGTGCCAACAGCTTTACTAGCGGAGAGACCCAGTACTTC; CDR3aa: CANSFTSGETQYF
d_gene: -; abundance: many; v_gene: TRBV2; j_gene: TRBJ2-7; CDR3nt: TGTGCCAGCAGTGCCGGGACGGATCCGTTAGAGCAGTACTTC; CDR3aa: CASSAGTDPLEQYF
d_gene: -; abundance: many; v_gene: TRBV7-2; j_gene: TRBJ2-1; CDR3nt: TGTGCCAGCAGCCGGGTCCAATGGCGGGAGCAGTTCTTC; CDR3aa: CASSRVQWREQFF
d_gene: TRBD1; abundance: -; v_gene: TRBV30; j_gene: TRBJ2-1; CDR3nt: TGTGCCTGGAGAAGAGGGGGACAGGGGGACAATGAGCAGTTCTTC; CDR3aa: CAWRRGGQGDNEQFF
d_gene: -; abundance: -; v_gene: TRBV24-1; j_gene: TRBJ2-2; CDR3nt: TGTGCCACCTCGGCCTCCGGGGAGCTGTTTTTT; CDR3aa: CATSASGELFF
d_gene: TRBD2; abundance: many; v_gene: TRBV12-3/TRBV12-4; j_gene: TRBJ2-3; CDR3nt: TGTGCCAGCAATGCTCCCAGCGGGGCGAGCACAGATACGCAGTATTTT; CDR3aa: CASNAPSGASTDTQYF
d_gene: -; abundance: -; v_gene: TRBV12-3/TRBV12-4; j_gene: TRBJ2-7; CDR3nt: TGTGCCAGCAGCCGGGCCTGGGAGCAGTACTTC; CDR3aa: CASSRAWEQYF
d_gene: TRBD2; abundance: many; v_gene: TRBV14; j_gene: TRBJ2-3; CDR3nt: TGTGCCAGCAGCCAAGAGTGGGGGGGATTACCAGATACGCAGTATTTT; CDR3aa: CASSQEWGGLPDTQYF
d_gene: -; abundance: many; v_gene: TRBV7-9; j_gene: TRBJ1-5; CDR3nt: TGTGCCAGCAGCTTAGTGTCGGCTGGTAATCAGCCCCAGCATTTT; CDR3aa: CASSLVSAGNQPQHF
d_gene: -; abundance: many; v_gene: TRBV15; j_gene: TRBJ2-5; CDR3nt: TGTGCCACCAGCACGATTTCGGAGACCCAGTACTTC; CDR3aa: CATSTISETQYF
d_gene: -; abundance: many; v_gene: TRBV6-5; j_gene: TRBJ2-6; CDR3nt: TGTGCCAGCAGTTCCGGAGGGGCCAACGTCCTGACTTTC; CDR3aa: CASSSGGANVLTF
d_gene: -; abundance: many; v_gene: TRBV24-1; j_gene: TRBJ2-7; CDR3nt: TGTGCCACCAGTGAGGTCGGGGGAGACGGCTCCTACGAGCAGTACTTC; CDR3aa: CATSEVGGDGSYEQYF
d_gene: TRBD1; abundance: many; v_gene: TRBV25-1; j_gene: TRBJ1-3; CDR3nt: TGTGCCAGCAGAGAGACAGGGGAGGATGGAAACACCATATATTTT; CDR3aa: CASRETGEDGNTIYF
d_gene: TRBD1; abundance: many; v_gene: TRBV3-1; j_gene: TRBJ1-2; CDR3nt: TGTGCCAGCAGCCAAGATTGGCAGACAGGGGGCTTCGGCTATGGCTACACCTTC; CDR3aa: CASSQDWQTGGFGYGYTF
d_gene: -; abundance: -; v_gene: TRBV28; j_gene: TRBJ1-5; CDR3nt: TGTGCCAGCAGTTTTTCGGATCAGCCCCAGCATTTT; CDR3aa: CASSFSDQPQHF
d_gene: -; abundance: many; v_gene: TRBV12-3/TRBV12-4; j_gene: TRBJ2-5; CDR3nt: TGTGCCAGCAGTACAGGGATCGAGACCCAGTACTTC; CDR3aa: CASSTGIETQYF
d_gene: -; abundance: few; v_gene: TRBV4-2; j_gene: TRBJ2-6; CDR3nt: TGTGCCAGCAGCCCCCAGTCAGCCTCTGGGGCCAACGTCCTGACTTTC; CDR3aa: CASSPQSASGANVLTF
d_gene: -; abundance: many; v_gene: TRBV28; j_gene: TRBJ2-2; CDR3nt: TGTGCCAGCGGCAGGCGGGACACCGGGGAGCTGTTTTTT; CDR3aa: CASGRRDTGELFF
d_gene: -; abundance: -; v_gene: TRBV7-2; j_gene: TRBJ1-6; CDR3nt: TGTGCCAGCAGCTTATTTGCGTCCGACCTGGGGGTCCACTTT; CDR3aa: CASSLFASDLGVHF
d_gene: -; abundance: many; v_gene: TRBV12-3/TRBV12-4; j_gene: TRBJ1-5; CDR3nt: TGTGCCAGCAGTTTAGGGGGTGAGGTTCAGCCCCAGCATTTT; CDR3aa: CASSLGGEVQPQHF
d_gene: -; abundance: many; v_gene: TRBV29-1; j_gene: TRBJ2-1; CDR3nt: TGCAGCGTTGAAGTCCCCAACAATGAGCAGTTCTTC; CDR3aa: CSVEVPNNEQFF
d_gene: TRBD2; abundance: few; v_gene: TRBV20-1; j_gene: TRBJ2-7; CDR3nt: TGCAGTGCAAGACCCAGGGACTACTACGAGCAGTACTTC; CDR3aa: CSARPRDYYEQYF
d_gene: TRBD1; abundance: many; v_gene: TRBV12-3/TRBV12-4; j_gene: TRBJ1-4; CDR3nt: TGTGCCAGCAGTTTACGAGGACAGGGAGTTGAAAAACTGTTTTTT; CDR3aa: CASSLRGQGVEKLFF
d_gene: TRBD1; abundance: many; v_gene: TRBV9; j_gene: TRBJ2-1; CDR3nt: TGTGCCAGCAGCGCCGGGACAGGGTCCCCCTACAATGAGCAGTTCTTC; CDR3aa: CASSAGTGSPYNEQFF
d_gene: -; abundance: many; v_gene: TRBV7-9; j_gene: TRBJ1-6; CDR3nt: TGTGCCAGCAGCCCCGACATAGCCTATTCACCCCTCCACTTT; CDR3aa: CASSPDIAYSPLHF
d_gene: TRBD2; abundance: many; v_gene: TRBV5-6; j_gene: TRBJ2-1; CDR3nt: TGTGCCAGCAGAACTAGCGGGGGGTACTTCAAGGAGCAGTTCTTC; CDR3aa: CASRTSGGYFKEQFF
d_gene: -; abundance: many; v_gene: TRBV6-5; j_gene: TRBJ2-5; CDR3nt: TGTGCCAGCAGTTGGTCTAGCAGCCAAGAGACCCAGTACTTC; CDR3aa: CASSWSSSQETQYF